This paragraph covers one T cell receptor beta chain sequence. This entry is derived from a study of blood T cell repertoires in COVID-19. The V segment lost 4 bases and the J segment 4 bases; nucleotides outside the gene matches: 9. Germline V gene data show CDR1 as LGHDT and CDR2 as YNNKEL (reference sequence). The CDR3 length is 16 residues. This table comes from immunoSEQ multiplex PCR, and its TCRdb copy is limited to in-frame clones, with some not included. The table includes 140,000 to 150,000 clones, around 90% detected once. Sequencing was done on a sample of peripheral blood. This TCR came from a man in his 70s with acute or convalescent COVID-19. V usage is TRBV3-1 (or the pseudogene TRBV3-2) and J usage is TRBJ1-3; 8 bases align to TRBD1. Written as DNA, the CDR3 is TGTGCCAGCAGCCCTCATATCGGACAGGGAGGAAACACCATATATTTT. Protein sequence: CASSPHIGQGGNTIYF.